This is a list of T cell receptor beta chains from one sample in a study of OX40 agonist ivuxolimab in advanced cancers. Method: immunoSEQ multiplex PCR; TCRdb's copy keeps in-frame clones and lacks some. The sample yields over 50,000 clones, approximately 91% seen once. The source was CD4+ or CD8+ T cells sorted from blood, collected in a trial of the OX40 agonist ivuxolimab. The receptor source for this set is an adult with an advanced solid tumor such as melanoma, head and neck, liver or kidney cancer. The CDR3 runs from the conserved cysteine through the conserved F or W. Each record gives: D gene, clone size, V gene, J gene, CDR3 DNA, CDR3 protein. D genes are given only for firm matches. Clone size, where shown, is once, few, many, or a class for clones that have expanded.

d_gene: TRBD2
abundance: NA
v_gene: TRBV29-1
j_gene: TRBJ2-1
CDR3nt: TGCAGCGTTCTAAGCGGGAGAGGGGGCAATGAGCAGTTCTTC
CDR3aa: CSVLSGRGGNEQFF

d_gene: TRBD1
abundance: NA
v_gene: TRBV27
j_gene: TRBJ2-7
CDR3nt: TGTGCCAGCAGTTTCGGACAGGGCTACGAGCAGTACTTC
CDR3aa: CASSFGQGYEQYF

d_gene: NA
abundance: NA
v_gene: TRBV6-6
j_gene: TRBJ2-2
CDR3nt: TGTGCCAGCAGCCCGAACACCGGGGAGCTGTTTTTT
CDR3aa: CASSPNTGELFF

d_gene: TRBD1
abundance: NA
v_gene: TRBV6-6
j_gene: TRBJ1-5
CDR3nt: TGTGCCAGCAGTTACTTCCGGGACAGCGGGGAGCCCCAGCATTTT
CDR3aa: CASSYFRDSGEPQHF

d_gene: TRBD1
abundance: NA
v_gene: TRBV11-2
j_gene: TRBJ2-7
CDR3nt: TGTGCCAGCAGCGGAACAGGGGGCAGGGGTTACGAGCAGTACTTC
CDR3aa: CASSGTGGRGYEQYF

d_gene: NA
abundance: NA
v_gene: TRBV28
j_gene: TRBJ2-3
CDR3nt: TGTGCCAGCAGCTCGGGAGCCCCAGATACGCAGTATTTT
CDR3aa: CASSSGAPDTQYF

d_gene: NA
abundance: once
v_gene: TRBV25-1
j_gene: TRBJ2-1
CDR3nt: TGTGCCAGCAGTCCGGGTAATGAGCAGTTCTTC
CDR3aa: CASSPGNEQFF

d_gene: TRBD2
abundance: NA
v_gene: TRBV6-6
j_gene: TRBJ2-7
CDR3nt: TGTGCCAGCAGTTCGGCTAGCGGGACCTACGAGCAGTACTTC
CDR3aa: CASSSASGTYEQYF

d_gene: NA
abundance: NA
v_gene: TRBV5-4
j_gene: TRBJ2-7
CDR3nt: TGTGCCAGCAGCGGTGGGACAACAGCACGATACGAGCAGTACTTC
CDR3aa: CASSGGTTARYEQYF

d_gene: NA
abundance: NA
v_gene: TRBV6-5
j_gene: TRBJ2-2
CDR3nt: TGTGCCAGCCAGAAGGCAGGACACACCGGGGAGCTGTTTTTT
CDR3aa: CASQKAGHTGELFF

d_gene: NA
abundance: NA
v_gene: TRBV28
j_gene: TRBJ2-7
CDR3nt: TGTGCCAGCGCCTTTTTTGACGTCCCCTACGAGCAGTACTTC
CDR3aa: CASAFFDVPYEQYF

d_gene: NA
abundance: NA
v_gene: TRBV2
j_gene: TRBJ2-1
CDR3nt: TGTGCCAGCAGTGAGTGGGAGGAGAATGAGCAGTTCTTC
CDR3aa: CASSEWEENEQFF

d_gene: TRBD2
abundance: NA
v_gene: TRBV4-3
j_gene: TRBJ2-1
CDR3nt: TGCGCCAGCAGCCAAGATGGTACTAGCGGGTATTTTTATGAGCAGTTCTTC
CDR3aa: CASSQDGTSGYFYEQFF

d_gene: NA
abundance: NA
v_gene: TRBV6-6
j_gene: TRBJ1-1
CDR3nt: TGTGCCAGCAGAACGACAGTGAACACTGAAGCTTTCTTT
CDR3aa: CASRTTVNTEAFF

d_gene: NA
abundance: NA
v_gene: TRBV7-9
j_gene: TRBJ1-1
CDR3nt: TGTGCCAGCAGCTTGGACAGCAACACTGAAGCTTTCTTT
CDR3aa: CASSLDSNTEAFF

d_gene: TRBD2
abundance: NA
v_gene: TRBV5-4
j_gene: TRBJ2-1
CDR3nt: TGTGCCAGCAGCTTGTTAACTAGCGAGGATGAGCAGTTCTTC
CDR3aa: CASSLLTSEDEQFF

d_gene: NA
abundance: NA
v_gene: TRBV27
j_gene: TRBJ1-4
CDR3nt: TGTGCCAGCAGTCATATTCGGGGGCGGGTTGAAAAACTGTTTTTT
CDR3aa: CASSHIRGRVEKLFF

d_gene: TRBD2
abundance: NA
v_gene: TRBV11-3
j_gene: TRBJ2-2
CDR3nt: TGTGCCAGCAGCTTAGGTGGGGAGGGAACCAACACCGGGGAGCTGTTTTTT
CDR3aa: CASSLGGEGTNTGELFF

d_gene: NA
abundance: NA
v_gene: TRBV11-2
j_gene: TRBJ2-7
CDR3nt: TGTGCCAGCAGCTTAGTCGCAGGGGAGGCCGAGCAGTACTTC
CDR3aa: CASSLVAGEAEQYF

d_gene: NA
abundance: NA
v_gene: TRBV7-9
j_gene: TRBJ2-1
CDR3nt: TGTGCCAGCAGCTCCACGACAGATCCCAGCTCCTACAATGAGCAGTTCTTC
CDR3aa: CASSSTTDPSSYNEQFF

d_gene: NA
abundance: once
v_gene: TRBV28
j_gene: TRBJ2-1
CDR3nt: TGTGCCAGCAGTCCCACGGGGGGCAATGGTATACTCTTC
CDR3aa: CASSPTGGNGILF

d_gene: TRBD1
abundance: NA
v_gene: TRBV6-1
j_gene: TRBJ2-7
CDR3nt: TGTGCCAGCAGTCGACAGGGCTACGAGCAGTACTTC
CDR3aa: CASSRQGYEQYF

d_gene: TRBD1
abundance: once
v_gene: TRBV7-3
j_gene: TRBJ2-1
CDR3nt: TGTGCCAGCAGCTTCCGGGACAGGGTGTCCAATGAGCAGTTCTTC
CDR3aa: CASSFRDRVSNEQFF

d_gene: NA
abundance: NA
v_gene: TRBV6-6
j_gene: TRBJ1-5
CDR3nt: TGTGCCAGCAGTTACCCCGGGATGCCCCAGCATTTT
CDR3aa: CASSYPGMPQHF

d_gene: NA
abundance: once
v_gene: TRBV6-1
j_gene: TRBJ2-7
CDR3nt: TGTGCCAGCAGTGAAGGTGGCACAGGTTACGAGCAGTACTTC
CDR3aa: CASSEGGTGYEQYF

d_gene: NA
abundance: NA
v_gene: TRBV6-5
j_gene: TRBJ2-5
CDR3nt: TGTGCCAGCAGTTACTCGGGGGGACAAGAGACCCAGTACTTC
CDR3aa: CASSYSGGQETQYF

d_gene: NA
abundance: NA
v_gene: TRBV6-1
j_gene: TRBJ1-3
CDR3nt: TGTGCCAGCAGTGGGAAGGAGAACACCATATATTTT
CDR3aa: CASSGKENTIYF

d_gene: NA
abundance: many
v_gene: TRBV7-9
j_gene: TRBJ2-3
CDR3nt: TGTGCCAGCAGCTTCCCCAAGGGCGGCTCGGCAGATACGCAGTATTTT
CDR3aa: CASSFPKGGSADTQYF

d_gene: NA
abundance: NA
v_gene: TRBV7-7
j_gene: TRBJ2-5
CDR3nt: TGTGCTAGCAGCCTGGACCCCGAAGAGACCCAGTACTTC
CDR3aa: CASSLDPEETQYF

d_gene: TRBD2
abundance: NA
v_gene: TRBV7-6
j_gene: TRBJ2-7
CDR3nt: TGTGCCAGCAGCCCCTCGGCCGGGACTAGCGCCTACGAGCAGTACTTC
CDR3aa: CASSPSAGTSAYEQYF

d_gene: NA
abundance: NA
v_gene: TRBV2
j_gene: TRBJ2-1
CDR3nt: TGTGCCAGCGCGGTAGGGCAGAGCTCCTACAATGAGCAGTTCTTC
CDR3aa: CASAVGQSSYNEQFF

d_gene: NA
abundance: once
v_gene: TRBV11-1
j_gene: TRBJ2-7
CDR3nt: TGTGCCAGCAGCTTAGCGCTCTCCTACGAGCAGTACTTC
CDR3aa: CASSLALSYEQYF

d_gene: TRBD1
abundance: NA
v_gene: TRBV27
j_gene: TRBJ1-5
CDR3nt: TGTGCCAGCAGTCGAAGACAGGGCACTCAGCCCCAGCATTTT
CDR3aa: CASSRRQGTQPQHF

d_gene: TRBD1
abundance: once
v_gene: TRBV4-3
j_gene: TRBJ2-1
CDR3nt: TGCGCCAGCAGCCAAGAACCCCTGGACAGGGGGTACAATGAGCAGTTCTTC
CDR3aa: CASSQEPLDRGYNEQFF

d_gene: NA
abundance: NA
v_gene: TRBV5-6
j_gene: TRBJ2-5
CDR3nt: TGTGCCAGCAGCTTGTGGGGAACCGGGACGGCTAGCCCTGTTCAGACCCAGTACTTC
CDR3aa: CASSLWGTGTASPVQTQYF